These 11 T cell receptor beta chains came from one sample sequenced in a study of post-analysis software for immune sequencing data. Unique molecular identifiers were built into the TCR beta cDNA libraries. TCRdb reprocessed the PCR reads with MiXCR, giving one entry per CDR3 protein. The sample records about 540,000 distinct CDR3 sequences, around a third being singletons. Regarding the study as a whole: Roughly five TRBV segments, including TRBV5-6, TRBV5-1 and TRBV20-1, were more frequent in patients than controls.

For these TCRs, the target antigens are not known. The specimen sequenced was blood. Every receptor here comes from a girl aged 2 to 17 with multiple sclerosis.

The V gene is TRBV7-9, the J gene TRBJ1-2; no reliable D call. CDR1 is SEHNR, CDR2 FQNEAQ, per germline (reference sequence). V was shortened by 0 bases and J by 8 bases, with 16 bases between the two germline ends. This CDR3 is 15 amino acids long. The CDR3 sequence: CASSLAVPPESGYTF. In DNA form, the CDR3 reads TGTGCCAGCAGCTTAGCGGTCCCGCCGGAAAGCGGCTACACCTTC.

This clonotype was counted only a few times. The rearrangement joins TRBV10-3 to TRBJ1-2; TRBD1 matches at 7 bases. After removal of 4 bases from V and 5 bases from J, the junction contained 10 bases not matched to a gene. Looked up from germline, CDR1 is ENHRY and CDR2 is SYGVKD. The CDR3 spans 15 residues. The DNA of the CDR3 is TGTGCCATCAGTGCCCCGTCCCCGACAGGGTATGGCTACACCTTC. As protein: CAISAPSPTGYGYTF.

The V gene is TRBV6-6, the J gene TRBJ2-7; D may be TRBD1 (6 bases). This CDR3 contains 13 residues. V gave up 6 bases and J gave up 0 bases, with 9 bases separating them. Germline values: CDR1 MNHNY, CDR2 SVGAGI (reference sequence). CDR3 in amino acids: CASRDSFSYEQYF. In nucleotides, the CDR3 is TGTGCCAGCAGGGACAGCTTCTCCTACGAGCAGTACTTC.

The rearrangement joins TRBV29-1 to TRBJ1-2; 10 nucleotides align to TRBD1. V shed 3 bases and J 3 bases; nucleotides not matched to a gene: 1. Germline CDR1 is SQVTM and CDR2 is ANQGSEA. This CDR3 has 13 amino acids. CDR3 sequence reads: CSVDGTGDYGYTF. The CDR3 DNA follows: TGCAGCGTTGACGGGACAGGGGACTATGGCTACACCTTC. The full variable domain, with the rest looked up from reference TRBV29-1 and TRBJ1-2, is SAVISQKPSRDICQRGTSLTIQCQVDSQVTMMFWYRQQPGQSLTLIATANQGSEATYESGFVIDKFPISRPNLTFSTLTVSNMSPEDSSIYLCSVDGTGDYGYTFGSGTRLTVV.

This clonotype was counted a few times. The chain has TRBV15 and TRBJ2-5; D unresolved. This CDR3 contains 14 residues. CDR1 and CDR2 from the germline V gene are LNHNV and YYDKDF (reference sequence). The V gene lost 0 bases and the J gene lost 1 base, with 6 bases spanning the gap. CDR3 DNA: TGTGCCACCAGCAGAGAGACGGCCCAAGAGACCCAGTACTTC. Translating it yields CATSRETAQETQYF.

This clonotype came up a few times. V is TRBV7-9 and J is TRBJ2-3, with TRBD1 matching over 9 bases. J was trimmed by 4 bases and V by 5 bases; bases with no gene match: 13. Germline V CDR1 and CDR2: SEHNR, FQNEAQ (reference sequence). There are 17 residues in the CDR3. The DNA of the CDR3 is TGTGCCAGCAGCCTAGGTTGGGGACAGGGAGTCCCAGATACGCAGTATTTT. The encoded protein is CASSLGWGQGVPDTQYF. The variable domain in full, with the rest retrieved from reference TRBV7-9 and TRBJ2-3, is DTGVSQNPRHKITKRGQNVTFRCDPISEHNRLYWYRQTLGQGPEFLTYFQNEAQLEKSRLLSDRFSAERPKGSFSTLEIQRTEQGDSAMYLCASSLGWGQGVPDTQYFGPGTRLTVL.

This clonotype was counted only a few times. The genes are TRBV11-1 and TRBJ2-7, with TRBD2 identical over 7 bases. Germline loops: CDR1 SGHAT, CDR2 FQDESV (reference sequence). V was pared by 1 base and J by 3 bases, with 6 bases of the junction left unmatched. The CDR3 has 15 residues. In nucleotides, the CDR3 is TGTGCCAGCAGCTTAGTTCTAGCGGTCGACTACGAGCAGTACTTC. Amino acids: CASSLVLAVDYEQYF. The whole variable domain, remainder taken from reference TRBV11-1 and TRBJ2-7, is EAEVAQSPRYKITEKSQAVAFWCDPISGHATLYWYRQILGQGPELLVQFQDESVVDDSQLPKDRFSAERLKGVDSTLKIQPAELGDSAMYLCASSLVLAVDYEQYFGPGTRLTVT.

V is TRBV15 and J is TRBJ2-7; no definite D call. The V gene's germline CDR1 is LNHNV and CDR2 YYDKDF (reference sequence). The CDR3 totals 14 residues. The CDR3 sequence: CAVPDQRSSYEQYF. CDR3 nucleotides: TGTGCAGTCCCAGACCAGAGGAGCTCCTACGAGCAGTACTTC.

With regard to this clonotype: Sequence at one end of the junction differs from germline and may be a read error. In DNA form, the CDR3 reads TGTGCCGGCAGCTTAGCGACGAAAGGTCAGCCCCAGCATTTT. Its translation: CAGSLATKGQPQHF. This rearrangement joins TRBV7-8 to TRBJ1-5; the D is unclear. Germline CDR1 is SGHVS and CDR2 is FQNEAQ. The CDR3 length is 14 residues. Full variable domain (rest looked up from reference TRBV7-8 and TRBJ1-5): GAGVSQSPRYKVAKRGQDVALRCDPISGHVSLFWYQQALGQGPEFLTYFQNEAQLDKSGLPSDRFFAERPEGSVSTLKIQRTQQEDSAVYLCAGSLATKGQPQHFGDGTRLSIL.

The table lists this clonotype with a few counts. This rearrangement joins TRBV5-6 to TRBJ1-2; D not resolved. The CDR3 loop spans 14 amino acids. Trimming removed 0 bases from V and 2 bases from J, with 8 bases in between. Germline V gene data show CDR1 as SGHDT and CDR2 as YYEEEE. For the CDR3, the DNA is TGTGCCAGCAGCTTGGGTGCCGAGAACTATGGCTACACCTTC. It translates to CASSLGAENYGYTF.

This clonotype appeared once. V is TRBV11-3 and J is TRBJ2-3, with D possibly being TRBD2 (6 bases). This CDR3 region has 15 residues. Germline assignment: CDR1 SGHNT and CDR2 YENEEA. The ends were cut back, 0 bases at V and 5 bases at J, with 12 bases in the middle. The CDR3 loop is CASSLDRLSGDTQYF. The CDR3 nucleotides are TGTGCCAGCAGCTTAGATCGTCTTAGCGGAGATACGCAGTATTTT.